Below, 11 T cell receptor beta chains from the same sample are listed, as sequenced in a study of cytomegalovirus exposure and HLA in healthy donors. Here immunoSEQ multiplex PCR was the method, and the copy in TCRdb shows in-frame clones only, minus some. The sample has a few hundred thousand clones; 90% to 95% are singletons. The specimen sequenced was PBMCs. Source of these receptors: a woman under 30 in good health and CMV-seronegative.

CDR3 DNA sequence: TGCAGCGTTGTGCCCCTAACCTCCTACAATGAGCAGTTCTTC. Amino acids: CSVVPLTSYNEQFF. This chain joins TRBV29-1 and TRBJ2-1; D gene ambiguous. Germline CDR1 and CDR2: SQVTM and ANQGSEA. This CDR3 is 14 amino acids long. The V end was cut by 4 bases, the J end by 0 bases, with 10 bases between.

V and J are TRBV15 and TRBJ2-1, with TRBD2 identical over 11 bases. The V gene end was trimmed by 1 base and the J gene end by 4 bases; junction bases not matched to a gene: 6. CDR3 length equals 17 residues. Germline V gene lookup returns CDR1 LNHNV and CDR2 YYDKDF (reference sequence). CDR3: CATSRVSGRGLYNEQFF. The CDR3 coding sequence is TGTGCCACCAGCAGAGTTAGCGGGAGGGGGCTGTACAATGAGCAGTTCTTC.

This chain connects TRBV30 to TRBJ2-7; 8 bases are a match to TRBD2. The CDR3 consists of 14 residues. CDR1 is GTSNPN and CDR2 is SVGIG in the germline V gene (reference sequence). V was pared by 1 base and J by 6 bases, with 8 bases of the junction left unmatched. The CDR3 bases are TGTGCCTGGAGTGCCCTAGGACTAGCTGGCGAGCAGTACTTC. Translating gives CAWSALGLAGEQYF.

The CDR3 region is CASSVVGGVDTDTQYF. CDR3 DNA sequence: TGTGCCAGCAGCGTAGTGGGGGGAGTTGACACAGATACGCAGTATTTT. The gene calls are TRBV9 and TRBJ2-3; D might be TRBD2 (6 bases). Germline CDR1 reads SGDLS; CDR2 reads YYNGEE. There are 16 residues in the CDR3. V was clipped by 0 bases and J by 2 bases, with 13 bases between them.

V and J are TRBV5-1 and TRBJ2-7, with 7 nucleotides matching TRBD1. The CDR3 is 18 residues long. Germline trimming cut 3 bases from V and 0 bases from J; bases unmatched to any gene: 15. Germline V CDR1 and CDR2: SGHRS, YFSETQ. Written as DNA, the CDR3 is TGCGCCAGCAGCTCCCAGATTACCGGGACAGAGAGCTCCTACGAGCAGTACTTC. Translation: CASSSQITGTESSYEQYF. Full variable domain (outside the CDR3, taken from reference TRBV5-1 and TRBJ2-7): KAGVTQTPRYLIKTRGQQVTLSCSPISGHRSVSWYQQTPGQGLQFLFEYFSETQRNKGNFPGRFSGRQFSNSRSEMNVSTLELGDSALYLCASSSQITGTESSYEQYFGPGTRLTVT.

The chain couples TRBV5-1 to TRBJ1-1, with D perhaps matching TRBD1 (5 bases). CDR1 and CDR2 from the germline V gene are SGHRS and YFSETQ. This CDR3 comprises 12 residues. The V end was cut by 4 bases, the J end by 11 bases, with 15 bases between. CDR3 region: CASSPPAGGAFF. The CDR3 DNA reads as TGCGCCAGCAGCCCCCCGGCCGGGGGGGCTTTCTTT. The complete variable domain, with remaining parts taken from reference TRBV5-1 and TRBJ1-1, reads KAGVTQTPRYLIKTRGQQVTLSCSPISGHRSVSWYQQTPGQGLQFLFEYFSETQRNKGNFPGRFSGRQFSNSRSEMNVSTLELGDSALYLCASSPPAGGAFFGQGTRLTVV.

The chain employs TRBV6-4 and TRBJ1-2, with TRBD1 identical over 10 bases. V was clipped by 8 bases and J by 0 bases; unmatched bases: 6. The germline CDR1 and CDR2 sequences are MRHNA and SNTAGT. CDR3 size: 15 residues. The CDR3 bases are TGTGCCAGCCGGGACAGGGGAGACGCTAACTATGGCTACACCTTC. It specifies CASRDRGDANYGYTF.

A few counts support this clone. The chain employs TRBV5-1 and TRBJ1-2, with 8 bases aligning to TRBD1. J gave up 4 bases and V 6 bases, and 14 bases lay outside the gene matches. Per germline, CDR1 SGHRS and CDR2 YFSETQ. This CDR3 contains 16 residues. As DNA, the CDR3 is TGCGCCAGCAACCAGGACGTGTACAGGGGGTCCTATGGCTACACCTTC. This sequence encodes CASNQDVYRGSYGYTF.

The rearrangement links TRBV6-6 to TRBJ1-4; TRBD1 is a possible D gene (6 bases). CDR1 and CDR2 from the germline V gene are MNHNY and SVGAGI (reference sequence). Trimming stripped 5 bases from V and 2 bases from J, with 9 bases between. This CDR3 contains 14 residues. CDR3 residues: CASSKQGTNEKLFF. As DNA, the CDR3 is TGTGCCAGCAGTAAACAGGGCACTAATGAAAAACTGTTTTTT.

This chain uses TRBV5-1 with TRBJ1-1, with TRBD1 matching over 9 bases. Germline-derived CDR1 and CDR2 are SGHRS and YFSETQ. This CDR3 has 17 residues. V gave up 0 bases and J gave up 2 bases; unmatched junction bases: 8. The CDR3 DNA reads TGCGCCAGCAGCTTGGTTCTACAGGGGGCCTTCAACACTGAAGCTTTCTTT. As protein: CASSLVLQGAFNTEAFF.

This clone appeared once. The J gene is TRBJ1-1, the V gene TRBV9; 8 positions agree with TRBD1. V was pared by 5 bases and J by 0 bases, with 6 bases of the junction left unmatched. The CDR3 totals 15 residues. The germline gives CDR1 SGDLS, CDR2 YYNGEE. The CDR3 DNA is TGTGCCAGCAGTTTCGACAGGGGACTGAACACTGAAGCTTTCTTT. Protein product: CASSFDRGLNTEAFF.